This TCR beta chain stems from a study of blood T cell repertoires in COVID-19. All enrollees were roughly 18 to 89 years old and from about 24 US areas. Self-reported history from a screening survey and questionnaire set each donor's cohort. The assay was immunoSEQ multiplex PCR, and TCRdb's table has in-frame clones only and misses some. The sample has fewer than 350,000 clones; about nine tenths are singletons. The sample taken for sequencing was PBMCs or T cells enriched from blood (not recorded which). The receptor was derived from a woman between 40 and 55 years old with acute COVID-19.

The CDR3 sequence: CASSEEGYTF. The CDR3 DNA follows: TGTGCCAGCAGTGAGGAGGGCTACACCTTC. This rearrangement joins TRBV2 to TRBJ1-2, with D unresolved. V lost 3 bases and J lost 8, with 4 bases in between. The CDR3 runs to 10 residues. The germline V gene has CDR1 SNHLY and CDR2 FYNNEI.